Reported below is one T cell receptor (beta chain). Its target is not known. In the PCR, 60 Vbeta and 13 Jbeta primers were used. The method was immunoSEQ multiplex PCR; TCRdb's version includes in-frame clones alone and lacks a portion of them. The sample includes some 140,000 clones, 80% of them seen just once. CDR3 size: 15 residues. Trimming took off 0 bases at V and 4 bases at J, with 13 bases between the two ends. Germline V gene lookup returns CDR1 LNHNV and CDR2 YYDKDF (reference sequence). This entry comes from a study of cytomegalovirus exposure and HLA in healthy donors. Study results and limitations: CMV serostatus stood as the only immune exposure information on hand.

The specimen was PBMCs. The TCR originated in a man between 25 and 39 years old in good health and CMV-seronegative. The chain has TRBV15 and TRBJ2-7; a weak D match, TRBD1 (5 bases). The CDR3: CATSRERGRLYEQYF. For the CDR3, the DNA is TGTGCCACCAGCAGAGAAAGGGGCAGGTTGTACGAGCAGTACTTC.